The 30 T cell receptor beta chains listed next were all sequenced from one sample in a study of blood T cell repertoires in COVID-19. Produced via immunoSEQ multiplex PCR; TCRdb's table is partial and in-frame only. The top ten clones hold roughly 1.6% of a sample with about 120,000 clones, about 84% of them seen once. The sequenced material came from peripheral blood. These receptors all come from a man aged 50 or older with acute or convalescent COVID-19.

The chain joins TRBV7-3 to TRBJ1-2; 8 bases fit TRBD1. V was clipped by 5 bases and J by 6 bases; unmatched bases: 5. CDR3 length equals 13 residues. Germline V gene data show CDR1 as SGHTA and CDR2 as FQGTGA. CDR3 nucleotides: TGTGCCAGCAGCCCGGACAGGGATCATGGCTACACCTTC. Its protein product is CASSPDRDHGYTF.

This clone came up a few times. This chain connects TRBV9 to TRBJ2-1, with 7 bases that match TRBD2. From germline, CDR1 is SGDLS and CDR2 YYNGEE. The CDR3 is made up of 16 amino acids. Trimming cost V 7 bases and J 0 bases; bases outside gene matches: 10. The CDR3 reads CASQNGGTSSYNEQFF. The CDR3 DNA reads as TGTGCCAGCCAAAACGGGGGGACGAGCTCCTACAATGAGCAGTTCTTC.

The rearrangement links TRBV19 to TRBJ1-1, with D maybe TRBD1 (5 bases). V was shortened by 5 bases and J by 6 bases, with 13 bases between the two germline ends. Germline lookup yields CDR1 LNHDA and CDR2 SQIVND (reference sequence). This CDR3 has 13 amino acids. CDR3 amino acids: CASSPLGGAEAFF. In DNA form, the CDR3 reads TGTGCCAGTAGTCCGCTCGGGGGGGCTGAAGCTTTCTTT.

The V gene is TRBV12-3 or TRBV12-4, the J gene TRBJ1-3; TRBD1 aligns across 9 bases. The V segment lost 6 bases and the J segment 4 bases; nucleotides outside the gene matches: 1. The CDR3 covers 13 residues. CDR3 amino acids: CASRQGAGNTIYF. The CDR3 DNA is TGTGCCAGCAGACAGGGGGCAGGAAACACCATATATTTT.

The chain has TRBV6-5 and TRBJ1-1; 8 nucleotides agree with TRBD1. Germline CDR1 is MNHEY and CDR2 is SVGAGI. CDR3 length: 14 residues. V lost 6 bases, J lost 0 bases, and 3 bases stayed unmatched. CDR3 loop: CASRDRAMNTEAFF. The DNA for the CDR3 is TGTGCCAGCAGGGACAGGGCTATGAACACTGAAGCTTTCTTT.

This chain connects TRBV9 to TRBJ2-7; D is perhaps TRBD1 (6 bases). CDR1 is SGDLS and CDR2 is YYNGEE in the germline V gene. This CDR3 has 16 amino acids. V was trimmed by 2 bases and J by 3 bases, leaving 18 bases between them. The CDR3 DNA reads as TGTGCCAGCAGCGTGGGGGCAGACCTCGTCCGCTACGAGCAGTACTTC. Amino acids: CASSVGADLVRYEQYF.

V is TRBV15 and J is TRBJ2-3, with 9 bases matching TRBD1. There are 16 residues in the CDR3. CDR1 and CDR2 from the germline V gene are LNHNV and YYDKDF (reference sequence). Germline trimming cut 4 bases from V and 5 bases from J; bases unmatched to any gene: 10. The CDR3 DNA reads as TGTGCCACCAGCAATACCGGGACAGGGATAGTAGATACGCAGTATTTT. It translates to CATSNTGTGIVDTQYF.

This clone has only a few counts. This chain joins TRBV9 and TRBJ1-2; D remains ambiguous. Per the germline V gene, CDR1 is SGDLS and CDR2 is YYNGEE. This CDR3 region has 12 residues. V was trimmed by 0 bases and J by 8 bases, leaving 8 bases between them. The CDR3 spells CASSVGKSGYTF. The CDR3 bases are TGTGCCAGCAGCGTAGGAAAGAGCGGCTACACCTTC.

The rearrangement uses TRBV7-2 and TRBJ1-4; maybe TRBD1 (6 bases). Germline values: CDR1 SGHTA, CDR2 FQGNSA. V was shortened by 5 bases and J by 4 bases, with 14 bases between the two germline ends. There are 15 residues in the CDR3. For the CDR3, the DNA is TGTGCCAGCAGCCTAGGGGGGGGAGGTAATGAAAAACTGTTTTTT. It specifies CASSLGGGGNEKLFF. The full variable domain, in which reference TRBV7-2 and TRBJ1-4 provide the parts outside the CDR3, is GAGVSQSPSNKVTEKGKDVELRCDPISGHTALYWYRQSLGQGLEFLIYFQGNSAPDKSGLPSDRFSAERTGGSVSTLTIQRTQQEDSAVYLCASSLGGGGNEKLFFGSGTQLSVL.

This clone was seen just once. The chain couples TRBV5-1 to TRBJ2-7; 7 positions match TRBD2. This CDR3 has 13 residues. The J segment lost 3 bases and the V segment lost 6 bases, leaving 6 bases of the junction unmatched. Germline CDR1 SGHRS, CDR2 YFSETQ. The CDR3 loop reads CASTPPSGYEQYF. As DNA, the CDR3 is TGCGCCAGCACCCCTCCTAGCGGCTACGAGCAGTACTTC.

V gene TRBV28 combines with J gene TRBJ1-4, with 10 bases lining up with TRBD1. CDR1 is MDHEN and CDR2 is SYDVKM in the germline V gene. V was pared by 8 bases and J by 4 bases, with 7 bases of the junction left unmatched. The CDR3 loop spans 15 amino acids. The CDR3 region is CASERQGASNEKLFF. In nucleotides, the CDR3 is TGTGCCAGCGAGAGACAGGGGGCCAGTAATGAAAAACTGTTTTTT.

The chain couples TRBV6-5 to TRBJ1-6, with 7 nucleotides matching TRBD1. This CDR3 contains 14 residues. Trimming at V came to 5 bases and at J to 8 bases, leaving 6 bases not matched to a gene. The germline gives CDR1 MNHEY, CDR2 SVGAGI. The CDR3 loop reads CASSTGTEYSPLHF. As DNA, the CDR3 is TGTGCCAGCAGTACCGGGACAGAATATTCACCCCTCCACTTT.

The rearrangement uses TRBV18 and TRBJ2-1; TRBD2 matches at 9 bases. Per germline, CDR1 KGHSH and CDR2 LQKENI. J was trimmed by 6 bases and V by 0 bases; bases with no gene match: 12. CDR3 length: 18 amino acids. CDR3 sequence reads: CASSPPISGGGASNEQFF. The CDR3 bases are TGTGCCAGCTCACCACCGATTTCTGGCGGGGGGGCTAGCAATGAGCAGTTCTTC.

The CDR3 here is CASSGGGADKNIQYF. As DNA, the CDR3 is TGTGCCAGCAGTGGCGGGGGGGCTGACAAAAACATTCAGTACTTC. The rearrangement uses TRBV28 and TRBJ2-4; 9 bases match TRBD2. The CDR3 loop spans 15 amino acids. CDR1 MDHEN and CDR2 SYDVKM come from the germline V gene. The junction had 5 bases not matched to a gene; V was cut back by 5 bases and J by 3 bases. The whole variable domain, filled in from reference TRBV28 and TRBJ2-4, reads DVKVTQSSRYLVKRTGEKVFLECVQDMDHENMFWYRQDPGLGLRLIYFSYDVKMKEKGDIPEGYSVSREKKERFSLILESASTNQTSMYLCASSGGGADKNIQYFGAGTRLSVL.

The chain joins TRBV4-1 to TRBJ2-7, with D possibly TRBD2 on 6 matching bases. V was cut by 2 bases and J by 2 bases, with 19 bases left in between. Germline CDR1 is MGHRA and CDR2 is YSYEKL. This CDR3 region has 17 residues. CDR3 nucleotides: TGCGCCAGCAGCCAATACTATGGCGGACGGGGGACCTACGAGCAGTACTTC. This codes for CASSQYYGGRGTYEQYF.

This chain links TRBV28 with TRBJ2-2; 7 bases line up with TRBD1. The trim removed 8 bases at V and 1 base at J, leaving 1 base unmatched. The CDR3 has 13 amino acids. Germline V gives CDR1 MDHEN, CDR2 SYDVKM. In DNA, the CDR3 is TGTGCCAGCGGACAGGTGAACACCGGGGAGCTGTTTTTT. Its translation is CASGQVNTGELFF. Full variable domain (outside the CDR3, taken from reference TRBV28 and TRBJ2-2): DVKVTQSSRYLVKRTGEKVFLECVQDMDHENMFWYRQDPGLGLRLIYFSYDVKMKEKGDIPEGYSVSREKKERFSLILESASTNQTSMYLCASGQVNTGELFFGEGSRLTVL.

The chain recombines TRBV25-1 with TRBJ2-2; TRBD2 aligns across 8 bases. In germline, CDR1 is MGHDK, CDR2 SYGVNS. V was pared by 7 bases and J by 3 bases, with 7 bases of the junction left unmatched. The CDR3 length is 15 residues. For the CDR3, the DNA is TGTGCCAGCACGGGGGGGGCCGGAGACACCGGGGAGCTGTTTTTT. Its protein product is CASTGGAGDTGELFF.

In this sample, this clone turned up a few times. The rearrangement uses TRBV18 and TRBJ1-2, with 9 bases lining up with TRBD1. V dropped 6 bases and J dropped 6; count of bases not matched to a gene: 5. CDR3 length equals 13 residues. Germline assignment: CDR1 KGHSH and CDR2 LQKENI. The CDR3 coding sequence is TGTGCCAGCTCGGGGACAGGGAAAGATGGCTACACCTTC. Encoded protein: CASSGTGKDGYTF.

This sequence joins TRBV20-1 and TRBJ1-1; TRBD1 agrees at 7 bases. There are 13 residues in the CDR3. CDR1 is DFQATT, CDR2 SNEGSKA, per germline (reference sequence). The ends lost 3 bases at V and 4 bases at J; junction bases unmatched: 5. The CDR3: CSASQGVGTEAFF. DNA of the CDR3: TGCAGTGCTAGTCAGGGGGTTGGCACTGAAGCTTTCTTT.

The chain joins TRBV20-1 to TRBJ1-2; no clear D gene. The CDR3 runs to 12 residues. Germline assignment: CDR1 DFQATT and CDR2 SNEGSKA (reference sequence). Trimming stripped 3 bases from V and 6 bases from J, with 11 bases between. The CDR3 nucleotides read TGCAGTGCTAGTGGCACAGAAGATGGCTACACCTTC. This gives the protein CSASGTEDGYTF.

The chain carries TRBV5-1 and TRBJ2-7, with D unresolved. CDR3 length: 9 amino acids. CDR1 and CDR2 from the germline V gene are SGHRS and YFSETQ. This CDR3 reads CASSYGQYV. As DNA, the CDR3 is TGCGCCAGCAGCTACGGGCAGTACGTC.

The J gene is TRBJ1-2, the V gene TRBV9; 10 bases align to TRBD1. Germline CDR1 is SGDLS and CDR2 is YYNGEE. Trimming removed 2 bases from V and 6 bases from J; junction bases left unmatched: 10. The CDR3 has 16 residues. CDR3 residues: CASSVAVGDRGHGYTF. For the CDR3, the DNA is TGTGCCAGCAGCGTGGCTGTTGGGGACAGGGGTCATGGCTACACCTTC.

CDR3 region: CASSSGSRSYEQYF. DNA for the CDR3: TGTGCCAGCAGCTCAGGCTCTCGTTCCTACGAGCAGTACTTC. This chain links TRBV11-2 with TRBJ2-7; D is undetermined. This CDR3 has 14 residues. Trimming removed 4 bases at V and 1 base at J, with 11 bases between. Germline-derived CDR1 and CDR2 are SGHAT and FQNNGV.

This clone was observed once. The chain is built from TRBV5-8 and TRBJ2-1; D is possibly TRBD1 (5 bases). Trimming pared 0 bases from V and 3 bases from J, leaving 7 bases between. Looked up from germline, CDR1 is SGHTS and CDR2 is YDEGEE. This CDR3 spans 14 amino acids. This chain's CDR3 is CASSLAQGYNEQFF. The CDR3 DNA follows: TGTGCCAGCAGCTTGGCGCAGGGCTACAATGAGCAGTTCTTC.

The rearrangement joins TRBV7-3 to TRBJ1-2; possible D gene TRBD1, 5 bases. Germline V gives CDR1 SGHTA, CDR2 FQGTGA. V lost 0 bases and J 7 bases, leaving 12 bases between the germline ends. This CDR3 contains 14 residues. This chain's CDR3 is CASSLTQGRGGYTF. As DNA, the CDR3 is TGTGCCAGCAGCTTAACGCAGGGCAGAGGTGGCTACACCTTC. The whole variable domain, remainder taken from reference TRBV7-3 and TRBJ1-2, is GAGVSQTPSNKVTEKGKYVELRCDPISGHTALYWYRQSLGQGPEFLIYFQGTGAADDSGLPNDRFFAVRPEGSVSTLKIQRTERGDSAVYLCASSLTQGRGGYTFGSGTRLTVV.

J is TRBJ1-3 and V is TRBV27; D remains unclear. The CDR3 is made up of 15 amino acids. V dropped 5 bases and J dropped 0 bases, with 11 bases sitting between them. Germline CDR1 MNHEY, CDR2 SMNVEV (reference sequence). The CDR3 DNA sequence: TGTGCCAGCAGTCCCATGAGGAGCTCTGGAAACACCATATATTTT. Its protein is CASSPMRSSGNTIYF.

The chain joins TRBV28 to TRBJ2-1; TRBD2 agrees at 12 bases. Germline assignment: CDR1 MDHEN and CDR2 SYDVKM. This CDR3 is 16 amino acids long. Trimming removed 7 bases from V and 7 bases from J; junction bases left unmatched: 11. The CDR3 DNA follows: TGTGCCAGCACCATTATAGGACTAGCGGGGATAAATGAGCAGTTCTTC. Amino acids: CASTIIGLAGINEQFF. Combining the CDR3 with reference TRBV28 and TRBJ2-1 gives the whole variable domain DVKVTQSSRYLVKRTGEKVFLECVQDMDHENMFWYRQDPGLGLRLIYFSYDVKMKEKGDIPEGYSVSREKKERFSLILESASTNQTSMYLCASTIIGLAGINEQFFGPGTRLTVL.

This chain connects TRBV10-3 to TRBJ2-1; D might be TRBD2 (7 bases). CDR3 length equals 14 residues. Germline V gene lookup returns CDR1 ENHRY and CDR2 SYGVKD. V lost 9 bases and J lost 3, with 15 bases in between. DNA of the CDR3: TGTGCCATTCTCGGGGGGACACACTACAATGAGCAGTTCTTC. It yields the protein CAILGGTHYNEQFF.

The rearrangement links TRBV9 to TRBJ2-3, with 8 bases fitting TRBD2. V shed 2 bases, J shed 4 bases, and the junction held 9 bases outside the gene matches. The CDR3 consists of 16 residues. Germline V CDR1 and CDR2: SGDLS, YYNGEE. This CDR3 is CASSVRGGGNADTQYF. The CDR3 coding sequence is TGTGCCAGCAGCGTTCGGGGGGGCGGTAACGCAGATACGCAGTATTTT.

The genes are TRBV4-2 and TRBJ1-2; no reliable D call. This CDR3 region has 15 residues. CDR1 and CDR2 (germline): LGHNA, YNFKEQ. Trimming took 0 bases from V and 8 from J, leaving 16 bases between them. CDR3 sequence (DNA): TGTGCCAGCAGCCAAGACACGCGGGCTATCGGAGGCTACACCTTC. This gives the protein CASSQDTRAIGGYTF.